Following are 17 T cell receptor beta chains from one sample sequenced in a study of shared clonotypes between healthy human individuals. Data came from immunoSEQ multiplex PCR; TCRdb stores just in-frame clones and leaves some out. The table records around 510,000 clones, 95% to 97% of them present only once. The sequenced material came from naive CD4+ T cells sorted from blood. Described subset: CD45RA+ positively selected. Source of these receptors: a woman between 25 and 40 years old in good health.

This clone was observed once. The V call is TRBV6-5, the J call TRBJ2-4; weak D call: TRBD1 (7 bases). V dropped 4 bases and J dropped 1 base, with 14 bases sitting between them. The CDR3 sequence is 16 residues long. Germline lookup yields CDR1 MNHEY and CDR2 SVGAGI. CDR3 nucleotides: TGTGCCAGCAGTTTCACAGGGGCGGGGGCCAAAAACATTCAGTACTTC. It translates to CASSFTGAGAKNIQYF.

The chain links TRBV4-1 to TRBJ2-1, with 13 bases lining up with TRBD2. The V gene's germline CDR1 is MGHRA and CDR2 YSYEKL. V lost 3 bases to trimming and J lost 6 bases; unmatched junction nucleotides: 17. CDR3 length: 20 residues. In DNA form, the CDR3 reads TGCGCCAGCAGCCAGCCTAAGGGACTAGCGGGAAGTAGAGAGACCAATGAGCAGTTCTTC. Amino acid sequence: CASSQPKGLAGSRETNEQFF.

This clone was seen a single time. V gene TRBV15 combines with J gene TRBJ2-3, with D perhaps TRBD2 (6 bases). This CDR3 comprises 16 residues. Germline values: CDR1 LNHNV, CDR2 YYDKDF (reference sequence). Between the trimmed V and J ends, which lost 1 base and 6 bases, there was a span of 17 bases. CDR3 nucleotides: TGTGCCACCAGCAGAGCGGGTGCAGCGGAGGGGGATACGCAGTATTTT. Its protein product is CATSRAGAAEGDTQYF.

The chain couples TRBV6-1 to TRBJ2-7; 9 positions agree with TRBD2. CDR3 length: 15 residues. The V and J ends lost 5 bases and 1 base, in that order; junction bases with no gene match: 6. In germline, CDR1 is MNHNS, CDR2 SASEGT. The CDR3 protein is CASSPLAGISYEQYF. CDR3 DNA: TGTGCCAGCAGTCCTCTAGCGGGAATATCCTACGAGCAGTACTTC.

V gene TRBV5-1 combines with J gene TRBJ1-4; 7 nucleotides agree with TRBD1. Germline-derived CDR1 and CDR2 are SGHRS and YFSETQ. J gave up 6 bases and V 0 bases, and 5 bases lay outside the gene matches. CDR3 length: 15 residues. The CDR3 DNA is TGCGCCAGCAGCTTGGAGGGGGCGGGTTATGAAAAACTGTTTTTT. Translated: CASSLEGAGYEKLFF.

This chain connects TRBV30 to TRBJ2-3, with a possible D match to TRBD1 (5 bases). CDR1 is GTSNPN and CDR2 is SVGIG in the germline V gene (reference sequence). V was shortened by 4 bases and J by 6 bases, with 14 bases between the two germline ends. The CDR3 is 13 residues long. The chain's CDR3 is CAWNQGVSDTQYF. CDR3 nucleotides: TGTGCCTGGAACCAGGGTGTTTCGGATACGCAGTATTTT.

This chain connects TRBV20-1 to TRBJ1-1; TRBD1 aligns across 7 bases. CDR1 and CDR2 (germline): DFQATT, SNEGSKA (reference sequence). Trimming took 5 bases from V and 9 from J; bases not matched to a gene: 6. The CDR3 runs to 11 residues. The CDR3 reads CSAPDRSQAFF. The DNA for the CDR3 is TGCAGTGCTCCGGACAGGAGCCAAGCTTTCTTT.

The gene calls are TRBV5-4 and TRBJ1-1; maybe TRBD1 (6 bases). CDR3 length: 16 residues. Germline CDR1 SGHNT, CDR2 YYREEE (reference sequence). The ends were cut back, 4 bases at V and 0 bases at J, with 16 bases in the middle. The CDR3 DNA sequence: TGTGCCAGCAGCCCCTCGACAGGACCGATGAACACTGAAGCTTTCTTT. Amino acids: CASSPSTGPMNTEAFF.

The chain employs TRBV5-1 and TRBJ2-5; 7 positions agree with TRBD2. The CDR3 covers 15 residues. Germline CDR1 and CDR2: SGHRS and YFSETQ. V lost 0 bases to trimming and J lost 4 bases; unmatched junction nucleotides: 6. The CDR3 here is CASSLVLALRETQYF. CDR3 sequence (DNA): TGCGCCAGCAGCTTGGTACTAGCGTTACGAGAGACCCAGTACTTC. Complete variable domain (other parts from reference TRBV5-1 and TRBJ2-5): KAGVTQTPRYLIKTRGQQVTLSCSPISGHRSVSWYQQTPGQGLQFLFEYFSETQRNKGNFPGRFSGRQFSNSRSEMNVSTLELGDSALYLCASSLVLALRETQYFGPGTRLLVL.

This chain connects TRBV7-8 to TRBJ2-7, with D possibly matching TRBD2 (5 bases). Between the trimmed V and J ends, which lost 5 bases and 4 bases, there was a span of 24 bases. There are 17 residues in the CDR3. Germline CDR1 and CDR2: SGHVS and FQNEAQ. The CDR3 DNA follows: TGTGCCAGCAGCCCGGGCCTCTCGCGCGGGTCGCAGTACGAGCAGTACTTC. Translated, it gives CASSPGLSRGSQYEQYF.

In DNA form, the CDR3 reads TGTGCCAGCAGCAGGGCCTCGACAGGGGACGAAAAACTGTTTTTT. It specifies CASSRASTGDEKLFF. The chain is built from TRBV5-4 and TRBJ1-4, with 8 bases matching TRBD1. V lost 4 bases to trimming and J lost 8 bases; unmatched junction nucleotides: 10. This CDR3 region has 15 residues. Germline V gene data show CDR1 as SGHNT and CDR2 as YYREEE (reference sequence).

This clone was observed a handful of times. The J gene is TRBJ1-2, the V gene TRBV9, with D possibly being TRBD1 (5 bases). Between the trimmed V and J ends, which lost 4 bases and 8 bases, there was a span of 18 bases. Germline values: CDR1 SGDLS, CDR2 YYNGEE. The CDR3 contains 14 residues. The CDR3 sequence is CASSTWGQLGGYTF. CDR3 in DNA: TGTGCCAGCAGCACCTGGGGCCAACTAGGCGGCTACACCTTC.

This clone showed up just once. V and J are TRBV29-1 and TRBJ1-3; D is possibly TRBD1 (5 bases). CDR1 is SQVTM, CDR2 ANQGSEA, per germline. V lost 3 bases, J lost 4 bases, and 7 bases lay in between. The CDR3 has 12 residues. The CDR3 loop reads CSVDSGGNTIYF. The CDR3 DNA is TGCAGCGTTGATTCAGGGGGAAACACCATATATTTT.

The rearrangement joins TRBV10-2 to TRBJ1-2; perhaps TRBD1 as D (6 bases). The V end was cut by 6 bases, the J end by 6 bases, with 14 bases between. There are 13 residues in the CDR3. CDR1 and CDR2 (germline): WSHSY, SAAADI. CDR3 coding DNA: TGCGCCAGCAGCCAAGTGCAGGGGAATGGCTACACCTTC. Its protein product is CASSQVQGNGYTF.

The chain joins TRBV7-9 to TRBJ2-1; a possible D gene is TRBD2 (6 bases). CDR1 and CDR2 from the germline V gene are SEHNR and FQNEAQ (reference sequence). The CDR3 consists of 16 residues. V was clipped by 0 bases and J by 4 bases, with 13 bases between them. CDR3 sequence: CASSLAGGRGYNEQFF. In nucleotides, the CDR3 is TGTGCCAGCAGCTTAGCGGGAGGCCGTGGATACAATGAGCAGTTCTTC.

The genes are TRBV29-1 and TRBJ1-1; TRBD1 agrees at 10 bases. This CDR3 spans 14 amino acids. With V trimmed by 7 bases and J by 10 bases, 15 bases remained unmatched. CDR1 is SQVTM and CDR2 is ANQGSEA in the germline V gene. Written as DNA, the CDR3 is TGCAGCGCCAGGACAGGGGGGAACACTGAAGGAGCTTTCTTT. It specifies CSARTGGNTEGAFF.

DNA of the CDR3: TGTGCCAGCAGTGTGGGACAAAGAGAGGCCACTGAAGCTTTCTTT. It translates to CASSVGQREATEAFF. The rearrangement uses TRBV6-4 and TRBJ1-1, with D tentatively TRBD1 (6 bases). This CDR3 is built from 15 residues. Deletions cut 4 bases from V and 4 bases from J, with 16 bases between. CDR1 and CDR2 (germline): MRHNA, SNTAGT.